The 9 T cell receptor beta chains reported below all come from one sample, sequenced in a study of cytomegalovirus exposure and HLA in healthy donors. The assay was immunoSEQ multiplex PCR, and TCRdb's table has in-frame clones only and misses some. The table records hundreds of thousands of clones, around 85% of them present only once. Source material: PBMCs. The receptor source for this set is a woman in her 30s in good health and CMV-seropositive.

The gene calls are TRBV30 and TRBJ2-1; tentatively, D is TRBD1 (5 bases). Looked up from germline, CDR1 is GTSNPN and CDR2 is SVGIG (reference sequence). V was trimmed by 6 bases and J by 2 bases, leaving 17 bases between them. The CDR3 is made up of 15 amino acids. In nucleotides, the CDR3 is TGTGCCTGTGCAACCCTTAAGGACACCTACAATGAGCAGTTCTTC. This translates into CACATLKDTYNEQFF.

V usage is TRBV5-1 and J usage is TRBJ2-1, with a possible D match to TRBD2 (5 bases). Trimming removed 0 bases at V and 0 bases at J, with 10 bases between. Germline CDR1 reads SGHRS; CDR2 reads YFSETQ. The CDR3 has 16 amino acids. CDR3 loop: CASSLAGLVSYNEQFF. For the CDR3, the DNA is TGCGCCAGCAGCTTGGCAGGACTCGTCTCCTACAATGAGCAGTTCTTC. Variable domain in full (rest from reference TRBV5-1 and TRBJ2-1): KAGVTQTPRYLIKTRGQQVTLSCSPISGHRSVSWYQQTPGQGLQFLFEYFSETQRNKGNFPGRFSGRQFSNSRSEMNVSTLELGDSALYLCASSLAGLVSYNEQFFGPGTRLTVL.

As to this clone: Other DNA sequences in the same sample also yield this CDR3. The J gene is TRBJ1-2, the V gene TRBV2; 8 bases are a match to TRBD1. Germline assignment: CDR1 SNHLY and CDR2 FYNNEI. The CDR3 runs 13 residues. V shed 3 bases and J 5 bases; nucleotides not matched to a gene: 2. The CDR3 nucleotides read TGTGCCAGCAGTGAGGGACAGGATTATGGCTACACCTTC. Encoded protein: CASSEGQDYGYTF.

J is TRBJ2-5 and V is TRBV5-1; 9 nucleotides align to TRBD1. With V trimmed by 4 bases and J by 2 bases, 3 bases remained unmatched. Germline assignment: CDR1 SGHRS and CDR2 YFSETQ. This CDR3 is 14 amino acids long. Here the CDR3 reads CASSPGQGQETQYF. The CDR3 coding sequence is TGCGCCAGCAGCCCGGGACAGGGACAAGAGACCCAGTACTTC.

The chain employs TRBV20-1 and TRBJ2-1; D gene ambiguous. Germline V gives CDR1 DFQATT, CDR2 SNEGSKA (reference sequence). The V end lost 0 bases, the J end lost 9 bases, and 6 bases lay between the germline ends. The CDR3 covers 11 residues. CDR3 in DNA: TGCAGTGCTAGAGATTATAGTGAGCAGTTCTTC. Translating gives CSARDYSEQFF.

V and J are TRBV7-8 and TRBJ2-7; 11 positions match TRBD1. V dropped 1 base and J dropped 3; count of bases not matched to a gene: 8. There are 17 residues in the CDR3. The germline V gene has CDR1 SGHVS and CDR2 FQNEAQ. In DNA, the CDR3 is TGTGCCAGCAGCTTAGTATTCGTCGGGACAGGGGGCTACGAGCAGTACTTC. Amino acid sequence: CASSLVFVGTGGYEQYF. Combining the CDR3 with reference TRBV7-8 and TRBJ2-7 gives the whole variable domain GAGVSQSPRYKVAKRGQDVALRCDPISGHVSLFWYQQALGQGPEFLTYFQNEAQLDKSGLPSDRFFAERPEGSVSTLKIQRTQQEDSAVYLCASSLVFVGTGGYEQYFGPGTRLTVT.

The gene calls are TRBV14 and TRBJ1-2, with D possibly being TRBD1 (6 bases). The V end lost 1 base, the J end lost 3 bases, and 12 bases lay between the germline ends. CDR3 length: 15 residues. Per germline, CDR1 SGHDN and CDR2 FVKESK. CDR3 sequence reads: CASSQVVGADYGYTF. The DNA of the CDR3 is TGTGCCAGCAGCCAAGTGGTGGGGGCGGACTATGGCTACACCTTC.

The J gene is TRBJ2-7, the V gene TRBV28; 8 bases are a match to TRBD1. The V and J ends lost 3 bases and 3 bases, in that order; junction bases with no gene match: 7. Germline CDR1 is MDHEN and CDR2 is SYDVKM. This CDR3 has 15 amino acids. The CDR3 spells CASSLPGDRNYEQYF. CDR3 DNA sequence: TGTGCCAGCAGTTTGCCGGGGGACAGGAACTACGAGCAGTACTTC.

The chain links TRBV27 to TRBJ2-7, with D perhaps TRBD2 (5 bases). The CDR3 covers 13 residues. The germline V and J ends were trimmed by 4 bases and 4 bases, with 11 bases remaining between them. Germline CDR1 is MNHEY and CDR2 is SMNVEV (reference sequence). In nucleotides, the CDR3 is TGTGCCAGCAGTTCGGGGTATCTATACGAGCAGTACTTC. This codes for CASSSGYLYEQYF.